In its sample, the clone carrying this T cell receptor (beta chain) was seen once. The data derive from a study of shared clonotypes between healthy human individuals. Germline V gene sequence: CDR1 SEHNR, CDR2 FQNEAQ (reference sequence). The CDR3 loop spans 15 amino acids. V was shortened by 1 base and J by 4 bases, with 12 bases between the two germline ends. Splitting of each subset's genomic DNA was done evenly across several immunoSEQ plates. Assay used: immunoSEQ multiplex PCR; TCRdb lists only in-frame clones, some missing. Altogether roughly 490,000 clones are present, roughly 85% being singletons, with the ten largest covering roughly 12%.

This receptor was identified in a woman in her forties in good health. Some clones in this sample may be carry-over from other donors' samples. The source material was PBMCs. The V call is TRBV7-9, the J call TRBJ2-3; TRBD1 might be the D (6 bases). The CDR3 sequence is CASSLVGGAADTQYF. CDR3 coding DNA: TGTGCCAGCAGCTTAGTTGGGGGCGCGGCAGATACGCAGTATTTT.